These 5 T cell receptor beta chains share one sample of origin, sequenced in a study of blood T cell repertoires in COVID-19. The method was immunoSEQ multiplex PCR; TCRdb's version includes in-frame clones alone and lacks a portion of them. Of about 6,000 clones in the sample, 88% were seen once. Sample: peripheral blood. The receptors derive from a human donor in a cohort sampled during active COVID-19.

The V gene is TRBV5-6, the J gene TRBJ1-4; 7 bases align to TRBD1. CDR1 and CDR2 from the germline V gene are SGHDT and YYEEEE. V was pared by 4 bases and J by 4 bases, with 7 bases of the junction left unmatched. The CDR3 totals 15 residues. The CDR3 spells CASSARQGGNEKLFF. The CDR3 nucleotides are TGTGCCAGCAGCGCCCGACAGGGAGGTAATGAAAAACTGTTTTTT.

Worth noting for this clone: This specimen includes other DNA sequences encoding the same CDR3. This sequence joins TRBV7-9 and TRBJ1-5, with D possibly matching TRBD1 (5 bases). The CDR3 runs 14 residues. V was clipped by 0 bases and J by 4 bases, with 7 bases between them. Germline CDR1 reads SEHNR; CDR2 reads FQNEAQ (reference sequence). The CDR3 here is CASSLASGNQPQHF. DNA for the CDR3: TGTGCCAGCAGCTTAGCGTCAGGGAATCAGCCCCAGCATTTT.

V is TRBV7-8 and J is TRBJ1-2; D call uncertain. CDR1 and CDR2 from the germline V gene are SGHVS and FQNEAQ. V gave up 8 bases and J gave up 3 bases, with 10 bases separating them. There are 12 residues in the CDR3. The CDR3: CASRDIDYGYTF. The CDR3 DNA sequence: TGTGCCAGCCGTGACATAGACTATGGCTACACCTTC.

This chain connects TRBV19 to TRBJ1-5; no reliable D call. The CDR3 has 15 residues. Germline V gives CDR1 LNHDA, CDR2 SQIVND (reference sequence). Trimming stripped 3 bases from V and 4 bases from J, with 13 bases between. The CDR3 reads CASSIFGGLNQPQHF. In DNA, the CDR3 is TGTGCCAGTAGTATCTTCGGAGGGTTAAATCAGCCCCAGCATTTT.

The chain recombines TRBV2 with TRBJ2-7; TRBD2 is a possible D gene (6 bases). The CDR3 sequence is 15 residues long. Germline V lookup: CDR1 SNHLY, CDR2 FYNNEI. The V end lost 6 bases, the J end lost 6 bases, and 21 bases lay between the germline ends. The CDR3: CASRPEDYPGGEQYF. The CDR3 DNA reads as TGTGCCAGCAGGCCCGAAGACTACCCCGGGGGCGAGCAGTACTTC.